A single sample gave rise to the 17 T cell receptor beta chains below, sequenced in a study of T cells after yellow fever vaccination. Each CDR3 protein is one row after TCRdb ran MiXCR on the 5' RACE reads. The data show 300,000 to 350,000 distinct CDR3 sequences, 4% to 5.5% seen once. The sample consisted of PBMCs, taken 15 days after the yellow fever booster vaccination. These receptors were collected from a man between 18 and 29 years old who received the YFV17D yellow fever vaccine.

In this sample, this clonotype turned up a few times. The chain carries TRBV29-1 and TRBJ1-3, with D possibly being TRBD1 (6 bases). Germline CDR1 is SQVTM and CDR2 is ANQGSEA. The V gene lost 4 bases and the J gene lost 3 bases, with 19 bases spanning the gap. CDR3 size: 16 residues. CDR3 sequence (DNA): TGCAGCGTTGTAATGGCCCGAAAGGACAGTGGAAACACCATATATTTT. Amino acids: CSVVMARKDSGNTIYF.

The chain is built from TRBV7-2 and TRBJ2-7; 7 bases map to TRBD1. J was trimmed by 5 bases and V by 5 bases; bases with no gene match: 3. Looked up from germline, CDR1 is SGHTA and CDR2 is FQGNSA. The CDR3 consists of 12 residues. The CDR3 nucleotides are TGTGCCAGCAGCGCGACAGGGAACGAGCAGTACTTC. It specifies CASSATGNEQYF.

This clonotype was seen a handful of times. V is TRBV20-1 and J is TRBJ2-4, with D tentatively TRBD1 (6 bases). CDR3 size: 18 residues. Germline CDR1 DFQATT, CDR2 SNEGSKA (reference sequence). V was cut by 3 bases and J by 1 base, with 22 bases left in between. In DNA, the CDR3 is TGCAGTGCTAGTAAGGTGGCAGGGGATGAGGGTGCCAAAAACATTCAGTACTTC. Protein product: CSASKVAGDEGAKNIQYF.

This clonotype came up many times. The chain recombines TRBV29-1 with TRBJ2-5; a possible D gene is TRBD1 (5 bases). CDR1 is SQVTM and CDR2 is ANQGSEA in the germline V gene. CDR3 length: 12 amino acids. Trimming stripped 8 bases from V and 4 bases from J, with 14 bases between. The CDR3 DNA reads as TGCAGCATCTTGACAGAACCAGAGACCCAGTACTTC. The encoded protein is CSILTEPETQYF.

This clonotype was counted between two and nine times. V usage is TRBV12-3 or TRBV12-4 and J usage is TRBJ2-3, with 9 bases that match TRBD1. The CDR3 is 16 residues long. After removal of 2 bases from V and 2 bases from J, the junction contained 5 bases not matched to a gene. Here the CDR3 reads CASSLSGDRVTDTQYF. The CDR3 DNA follows: TGTGCCAGCAGTTTAAGCGGGGACAGGGTCACAGATACGCAGTATTTT.

Note on this clonotype: Germline is not matched at one junction end, which may reflect a read error. V gene TRBV28 combines with J gene TRBJ2-2, with TRBD2 identical over 7 bases. The length of the CDR3 is 14 residues. Germline V lookup: CDR1 MDHEN, CDR2 SYDVKM. This chain's CDR3 is CASEGGGRTGELYF. The CDR3, as DNA: TGTGCCAGCGAAGGCGGGGGACGCACCGGGGAGCTGTATTTT.

This clonotype showed up many times. This CDR3 reads CAWRKTGGGETQYF. The DNA for the CDR3 is TGTGCCTGGAGGAAGACAGGGGGCGGAGAGACCCAGTACTTC. The V and J genes are TRBV30 and TRBJ2-5; 10 bases fit TRBD1. The length of the CDR3 is 14 residues. CDR1 GTSNPN and CDR2 SVGIG come from the germline V gene (reference sequence). The V gene end was trimmed by 3 bases and the J gene end by 4 bases; junction bases not matched to a gene: 5.

Many counts were recorded for this clonotype. This chain connects TRBV7-9 to TRBJ2-1; possibly TRBD1 for D (5 bases). Per the germline V gene, CDR1 is SEHNR and CDR2 is FQNEAQ (reference sequence). Trimming took 7 bases from V and 7 from J, leaving 17 bases between them. The CDR3 length is 14 residues. CDR3 nucleotides: TGTGCCAGCATCCATGAAGGGGCTTTGAATGAGCAGTTCTTC. As protein: CASIHEGALNEQFF.

CDR3 loop: CASSPTPGQSFYEQYF. In nucleotides, the CDR3 is TGTGCCAGCAGCCCAACGCCGGGACAGAGCTTCTACGAGCAGTACTTC. The chain uses TRBV7-8 and TRBJ2-7; the match to TRBD1 covers 7 bases. The CDR3 sequence is 16 residues long. The germline V gene has CDR1 SGHVS and CDR2 FQNEAQ. J was trimmed by 3 bases and V by 5 bases; bases with no gene match: 13.

This clonotype was counted at least ten times. J is TRBJ2-5 and V is TRBV5-5; maybe TRBD1 (6 bases). From germline, CDR1 is SGHKS and CDR2 YYEKEE (reference sequence). The CDR3 has 13 residues. The ends were cut back, 4 bases at V and 2 bases at J, with 9 bases in the middle. The CDR3 here is CASSPRGQETQYF. CDR3 nucleotide sequence: TGTGCCAGCAGCCCCAGGGGACAAGAGACCCAGTACTTC.

This clonotype was seen many times. The chain has TRBV6-2 or TRBV6-3 and TRBJ2-3; a possible D gene is TRBD2 (6 bases). V lost 4 bases and J 2 bases, leaving 10 bases between the germline ends. CDR3 length equals 14 residues. Germline loops: CDR1 MNHEY, CDR2 SVGEGT. CDR3 amino acids: CASSFGGATDTQYF. The CDR3 nucleotides read TGTGCCAGCAGTTTTGGAGGGGCCACAGATACGCAGTATTTT.

This chain joins TRBV12-3 or TRBV12-4 and TRBJ2-2; 9 bases are shared with TRBD1. V lost 7 bases to trimming and J lost 5 bases; unmatched junction nucleotides: 8. CDR3 length equals 15 residues. This chain's CDR3 is CASNPGQGKTGELFF. The CDR3 DNA reads TGTGCCAGCAACCCGGGACAGGGTAAAACCGGGGAGCTGTTTTTT.

This clonotype has a handful of counts. This chain joins TRBV25-1 and TRBJ2-3; D ambiguous. The V gene lost 8 bases and the J gene lost 0 bases, with 21 bases spanning the gap. The CDR3 runs 17 residues. Germline V gives CDR1 MGHDK, CDR2 SYGVNS. CDR3 coding DNA: TGTGCCAGCGCTGCCGTCCCCGGTACTCGTAGCACAGATACGCAGTATTTT. It yields the protein CASAAVPGTRSTDTQYF.

This clonotype was counted many times. The chain employs TRBV18 and TRBJ1-1; D call uncertain. Germline V lookup: CDR1 KGHSH, CDR2 LQKENI. There are 15 residues in the CDR3. With 3 bases removed from V and 1 base from J, the gap between germline ends came to 12 bases. The chain's CDR3 is CASSPQDRQNTEAFF. The CDR3 nucleotides are TGTGCCAGCTCACCTCAGGACCGTCAGAACACTGAAGCTTTCTTT. Filled out from reference TRBV18 and TRBJ1-1, the complete variable domain reads NAGVMQNPRHLVRRRGQEARLRCSPMKGHSHVYWYRQLPEEGLKFMVYLQKENIIDESGMPKERFSAEFPKEGPSILRIQQVVRGDSAAYFCASSPQDRQNTEAFFGQGTRLTVV.

This chain joins TRBV5-6 and TRBJ2-5; D perhaps matches TRBD2 (5 bases). The V end was cut by 0 bases, the J end by 5 bases, with 14 bases between. Germline assignment: CDR1 SGHDT and CDR2 YYEEEE. The CDR3 runs 15 residues. CDR3 region: CASSLDPTRKETQYF. The CDR3 bases are TGTGCCAGCAGCTTGGATCCTACTAGGAAGGAGACCCAGTACTTC.

Ten or more counts support this clonotype. The chain carries TRBV12-3 or TRBV12-4 and TRBJ1-1; possible D gene TRBD1, 5 bases. There are 12 residues in the CDR3. V was trimmed by 5 bases and J by 10 bases, leaving 14 bases between them. CDR3 protein: CASSPPGISAFF. DNA for the CDR3: TGTGCCAGCAGTCCCCCAGGGATCTCAGCTTTCTTT.

The rearrangement links TRBV5-5 to TRBJ2-3; D unresolved. Germline V lookup: CDR1 SGHKS, CDR2 YYEKEE (reference sequence). Trimming removed 4 bases at V and 6 bases at J, with 12 bases between. This CDR3 spans 13 amino acids. In nucleotides, the CDR3 is TGTGCCAGCAGCGCGACGGGTCGGGATACGCAGTATTTT. The encoded protein is CASSATGRDTQYF.